This T cell receptor beta chain stems from a study of T cells in Graves' hyperthyroidism and ophthalmopathy. Trimming stripped 5 bases from V and 3 bases from J, with 12 bases between. CDR3 length: 14 amino acids. CDR1 MNHEY and CDR2 SMNVEV come from the germline V gene (reference sequence). This clonotype occurred many times. Its antigen is unknown. Amplified regions were TCR beta CDR3 sequences from RNA transcripts. HTBI primers drove first-round RT-PCR of the TCR CDR3. TCRdb fed the multiplex PCR reads into MiXCR, producing one record per CDR3 protein. The sample carries fewer than 900,000 distinct CDR3 sequences, 16% recorded once. Absence of ophthalmopathy progression within 18 months defined stable Graves' hyperthyroidism. Subjects aged 18 to 65 presented with newly diagnosed hyperthyroidism of less than 2 months' duration. Notes on the study in general: Median prediction lead before ophthalmopathy onset was 5 to 7.5 months with the model. In the blood, most expanded thyroid clonotypes above 0.001 appeared as well.

The chain combines TRBV27 with TRBJ2-3; the D is unclear. The sample consisted of blood. The clonotype was recovered from a man aged 18 to 35 with Graves' hyperthyroidism. The CDR3 spells CASSPLKGTDTQYF. The DNA of the CDR3 is TGTGCCAGCAGTCCGTTAAAGGGTACAGATACGCAGTATTTT.